Listed below are T cell receptor beta chains from one sample, sequenced in a study of Graves' ophthalmopathy and Graves' hyperthyroidism. TCRdb analysed the multiplex PCR reads with MiXCR anew, one entry per CDR3 protein. The sample consists of around 520,000 distinct CDR3 sequences, roughly 39% of them appearing once. Specimen: peripheral blood or thyroid tissue (not recorded which). The receptors stem from an adult man with Graves' hyperthyroidism. Each CDR3 is given without its conserved first and last residue. The D gene is left open where the match is weak. Some rows mark clone size as missing; the rest say once, few, many or name a class of expanded clone.

d_call: TRBD1; cdr3_length: 11; j_call: TRBJ1-1; v_call: TRBV14; clone_size: many; cdr3_aa: ASSQDEDRVAF
d_call: TRBD1; cdr3_length: 15; j_call: TRBJ1-6; v_call: TRBV10-3; clone_size: many; cdr3_aa: AISDDRESSYNSPLH
d_call: NA; cdr3_length: 13; j_call: TRBJ1-3; v_call: TRBV7-2; clone_size: many; cdr3_aa: ASSFAGVSGNTIY
d_call: NA; cdr3_length: 14; j_call: TRBJ2-1; v_call: TRBV29-1; clone_size: many; cdr3_aa: SALQPGPPDYNEQF
d_call: NA; cdr3_length: 11; j_call: TRBJ1-2; v_call: TRBV7-9; clone_size: NA; cdr3_aa: ASSLEVYRGYT
d_call: NA; cdr3_length: 12; j_call: TRBJ2-3; v_call: TRBV24-1; clone_size: NA; cdr3_aa: ATSETTGTDTQY
d_call: NA; cdr3_length: 13; j_call: TRBJ2-5; v_call: TRBV19; clone_size: NA; cdr3_aa: ASSIAPGQPETQY
d_call: NA; cdr3_length: 12; j_call: TRBJ2-6; v_call: TRBV29-1; clone_size: NA; cdr3_aa: SVETESGVNVLT
d_call: TRBD2; cdr3_length: 12; j_call: TRBJ2-7; v_call: TRBV20-1; clone_size: few; cdr3_aa: SAPRDSGAYEQY
d_call: NA; cdr3_length: 11; j_call: TRBJ1-5; v_call: TRBV5-8; clone_size: few; cdr3_aa: ASSLGREQPQH
d_call: NA; cdr3_length: 13; j_call: TRBJ1-2; v_call: TRBV7-2; clone_size: NA; cdr3_aa: ASSLLGSANYGYT
d_call: TRBD2; cdr3_length: 13; j_call: TRBJ2-7; v_call: TRBV7-3; clone_size: NA; cdr3_aa: ASSRTSGTSYEQY
d_call: NA; cdr3_length: 11; j_call: TRBJ2-7; v_call: TRBV19; clone_size: NA; cdr3_aa: ASGQGGELEQY
d_call: NA; cdr3_length: 9; j_call: TRBJ1-1; v_call: TRBV20-1; clone_size: many; cdr3_aa: SASVESGAF
d_call: NA; cdr3_length: 13; j_call: TRBJ2-7; v_call: TRBV6-1; clone_size: NA; cdr3_aa: ASSESALLSYEQY
d_call: NA; cdr3_length: 15; j_call: TRBJ1-2; v_call: TRBV2; clone_size: NA; cdr3_aa: ASSEEGVGETGYGYT